The TCR beta chain under discussion was sequenced for a study of OX40 agonist ivuxolimab in advanced cancers. Some background on the complete study: Ivuxolimab was an agonistic, fully human IgG2 monoclonal antibody directed against OX40 (CD134), a costimulatory receptor. Intravenous ivuxolimab was administered to patients every 2 weeks at six dose levels: 0.01, 0.1, 0.3, 1.5, 3 and 10 mg/kg. Among the roughly 52 dose-escalation patients, around 20 had hepatocellular carcinoma, roughly 15 melanoma, 9 renal cell carcinoma and 9 head and neck cancer. In the dose-escalation cohort, nearly 85% of patients were male, and the mean age was 60 years with a range of roughly 20 to 85. Patients were allowed to have had prior anti-PD-1, anti-PD-L1 or anti-CTLA-4 therapy, and approximately 40% of the dose-escalation patients had been treated with checkpoint inhibitors. Partial responses were achieved by three dose-escalation patients, of whom one had hepatocellular carcinoma and two had cutaneous melanoma. The point of sequencing TCRbeta in the periphery was to test whether ivuxolimab changed TCR sequence diversity and drove clonal T-cell expansion. The paper covers the monotherapy dose-escalation part of the phase I ivuxolimab trial, which included N ≈ 50 patients.

Concerning this clone: Its specific antigen is unknown. Base quality data are lacking; no much larger clone is found one base away.

Overall study results and their limits: In the 0.1-3.0 mg/kg groups, partial responders were among the patients with the lowest normalized peripheral clonal expansion, particularly in CD8+ T cells. The antigen specificity of the clonally expanded peripheral T cells was not determined. Low levels of normalized T-cell clonal expansion were also seen in some patients who did not respond. At doses of 0.1 to 3.0 mg/kg, clonal expansion of both CD4+ and CD8+ blood T cells was observed from baseline to week 6. After ivuxolimab, expanded clones were on average more numerous among CD8+ T cells than among CD4+ T cells.

Patients with a history of autoimmune disease or receiving systemic immunosuppression were excluded from the trial. In every dose cohort, peripheral blood was drawn for TCR sequencing at baseline, cycle 4 day 1, and cycle 7 day 1. Samples were obtained from an open-label, multicenter, first-in-human phase I dose-escalation trial of ivuxolimab. Adults with locally advanced or metastatic head and neck squamous cell, hepatocellular, melanoma or renal cell carcinoma were enrolled in the trial. Before TCR sequencing, CD4+ T cells and CD8+ T cells from peripheral blood were sorted into separate populations. From the germline V gene, CDR1 is SGHRS and CDR2 is YFSETQ. Counted from cysteine to phenylalanine, this CDR3 has 16 amino acids. Kept here is only the CDR3 DNA, which spans 48 bases and is read in frame from base 1. V and J are trimmed by 4 bases and 0 bases, and the gene matches miss 6 bases of the junction.

Genomic DNA was isolated from the sorted cells so that the TCRbeta CDR3 region could be sequenced. The immunoSEQ Assay was used for sequencing of TCRbeta CDR3 regions. TCRdb limited this immuneACCESS table to in-frame rearrangements with V and J called. A share of clones is missing; checked studies link under half to unresolved V genes, and the rest is unexplained. The sample table holds about 48,000 clones, of which about 87% were seen once. The ten largest clonotypes hold under 2.5% of the sample. Recombination joined TRBV5-1 with TRBJ1-3; TRBD1 matches 8 bases in the middle. The receptor was derived from an adult with an advanced solid tumor such as melanoma, head and neck, liver or kidney cancer. The sample in question was CD4+ or CD8+ T cells sorted from blood, obtained in a trial of the OX40 agonist ivuxolimab. This receptor carries the CDR3 CASSQGQASSGNTIYF. The DNA sequence is given as TGCGCCAGCAGCCAGGGACAGGCAAGCTCTGGAAACACCATATATTTT. With the rest looked up from the reference TRBV5-1 and TRBJ1-3 genes rather than sequenced, the full variable domain is KAGVTQTPRYLIKTRGQQVTLSCSPISGHRSVSWYQQTPGQGLQFLFEYFSETQRNKGNFPGRFSGRQFSNSRSEMNVSTLELGDSALYLCASSQGQASSGNTIYFGEGSWLTVV.